A single TCR beta chain is shown here with its context. The antigen remains unidentified. These data are taken from a study of OX40 agonist ivuxolimab in advanced cancers. Study as a whole: Hepatocellular carcinoma, melanoma, renal cell or head and neck cancer occurred in dose-escalation patients.

Assay: immunoSEQ multiplex PCR; the TCRdb copy retains only in-frame clones and omits some. The data hold about 100,000 clones, with approximately 91% observed a single time. No patient had autoimmune disease or received systemic immunosuppression. Study-level points and caveats: What antigens the expanded peripheral T cells recognized was never established.

The ends were cut back, 4 bases at V and 5 bases at J, with 15 bases in the middle. The length of the CDR3 is 14 residues. Germline V CDR1 and CDR2: SGHRS, YFSETQ. This TCR was recovered from an adult with an advanced solid tumor such as melanoma, head and neck, liver or kidney cancer. The sample consisted of CD4+ or CD8+ T cells sorted from blood, taken in a trial of the OX40 agonist ivuxolimab. The gene calls are TRBV5-1 and TRBJ1-2, with D perhaps matching TRBD1 (5 bases). CDR3 amino acids: CASSPDRDVYGYTF. DNA for the CDR3: TGCGCCAGCAGCCCGGATAGGGACGTGTATGGCTACACCTTC.